These 23 T cell receptor beta chains originate from one sample sequenced in a study of control samples from healthy donors and cancer patients. Clones were sequenced by immunoSEQ multiplex PCR, and TCRdb holds only the in-frame ones, with some missing. The table shows 150,000 or so clones, with about 93% occurring only once. The sequenced material came from blood. These receptors came from a man in his forties or fifties in good health.

The chain recombines TRBV7-6 with TRBJ1-4; D unresolved. The CDR3 covers 15 residues. Trimming removed 1 base from V and 6 bases from J, with 12 bases in between. Germline V gene data show CDR1 as SGHVS and CDR2 as FNYEAQ. Here the CDR3 DNA reads TGTGCCAGCAGCTTAGGTGATTTGGATTATGAAAAACTGTTTTTT. It translates to CASSLGDLDYEKLFF.

The rearrangement uses TRBV10-1 and TRBJ2-2; perhaps TRBD1 as D (6 bases). V lost 8 bases, J lost 6 bases, and 16 bases lay in between. CDR3 size: 14 residues. Per germline, CDR1 WNHNN and CDR2 SYGVQD (reference sequence). The CDR3 loop reads CASRVGAGSGELFF. The CDR3 DNA follows: TGCGCCAGCCGAGTGGGGGCCGGCTCCGGGGAGCTGTTTTTT.

The J gene is TRBJ2-7, the V gene TRBV7-2; D is uncertain. There are 11 residues in the CDR3. Trimming took 5 bases from V and 4 from J, leaving 6 bases between them. Germline values: CDR1 SGHTA, CDR2 FQGNSA. CDR3 sequence reads: CASSPLYEQYF. In DNA, the CDR3 is TGTGCCAGCAGCCCGCTATACGAGCAGTACTTC.

This chain connects TRBV6-5 to TRBJ1-2; possibly TRBD1 for D (5 bases). The ends were cut back, 10 bases at V and 4 bases at J, with 13 bases in the middle. The length of the CDR3 is 12 residues. The germline CDR1 and CDR2 sequences are MNHEY and SVGAGI. The CDR3, as DNA: TGTGCCACCGAGGACAACGGCTATGGCTACACCTTC. This codes for CATEDNGYGYTF.

The chain has TRBV18 and TRBJ2-1, with D perhaps matching TRBD2 (6 bases). From germline, CDR1 is KGHSH and CDR2 LQKENI. This CDR3 spans 15 amino acids. Trimming took off 0 bases at V and 1 base at J, with 7 bases between the two ends. The CDR3 nucleotides read TGTGCCAGCTCACCACCAGGGAGGTCCTACAATGAGCAGTTCTTC. Its translation is CASSPPGRSYNEQFF.

The rearrangement links TRBV18 to TRBJ1-5, with 8 bases fitting TRBD1. The V gene's germline CDR1 is KGHSH and CDR2 LQKENI. CDR3 length: 15 amino acids. Unmatched junction bases numbered 11, after V lost 6 bases and J lost 7 bases. The CDR3: CASSLGQGGQQPQHF. In DNA, the CDR3 is TGTGCCAGCTCCCTTGGACAGGGAGGGCAGCAGCCCCAGCATTTT.

V usage is TRBV11-2 and J usage is TRBJ2-7; 8 bases align to TRBD1. V was pared by 5 bases and J by 6 bases, with 15 bases of the junction left unmatched. Germline V gene sequence: CDR1 SGHAT, CDR2 FQNNGV. The CDR3 spans 16 residues. CDR3 residues: CASSPRVGQGAGEQYF. The CDR3 DNA reads as TGTGCCAGCAGCCCGAGAGTTGGCCAGGGGGCGGGCGAGCAGTACTTC. The entire variable domain, with the rest obtained from reference TRBV11-2 and TRBJ2-7, is as follows: EAGVAQSPRYKIIEKRQSVAFWCNPISGHATLYWYQQILGQGPKLLIQFQNNGVVDDSQLPKDRFSAERLKGVDSTLKIQPAKLEDSAVYLCASSPRVGQGAGEQYFGPGTRLTVT.

The gene calls are TRBV6-4 and TRBJ2-1; the D call may be TRBD1 or TRBD2 (6 bases each). CDR1 is MRHNA and CDR2 is SNTAGT in the germline V gene. The CDR3 totals 14 residues. V was clipped by 6 bases and J by 5 bases, with 14 bases between them. Here the CDR3 DNA reads TGTGCCAGCAGGACCTCGGGGGCCGACAATGAGCAGTTCTTC. The encoded protein is CASRTSGADNEQFF.

The rearrangement uses TRBV3-1 (or the pseudogene TRBV3-2) and TRBJ2-7, with a weak D call TRBD2 (6 bases). The germline V and J ends were trimmed by 1 base and 2 bases, with 9 bases remaining between them. Looked up from germline, CDR1 is LGHDT and CDR2 is YNNKEL (reference sequence). The CDR3 runs to 14 residues. The CDR3 region has the DNA TGTGCCAGCAGCCAAGTTGGAGGGCCCTACGAGCAGTACTTC. Translating it yields CASSQVGGPYEQYF.

This clone came up once. The J gene is TRBJ1-5, the V gene TRBV19, with a possible D match to TRBD1 (5 bases). Per germline, CDR1 LNHDA and CDR2 SQIVND (reference sequence). The CDR3 sequence is 13 residues long. The germline V and J ends were trimmed by 3 bases and 7 bases, with 10 bases remaining between them. The CDR3 is CASSMGVRQPQHF. The CDR3 coding sequence is TGTGCCAGTAGTATGGGGGTCAGGCAGCCCCAGCATTTT.

The rearrangement links TRBV2 to TRBJ2-1, with 9 bases that match TRBD2. From germline, CDR1 is SNHLY and CDR2 FYNNEI. Trimming removed 4 bases from V and 14 bases from J; junction bases left unmatched: 6. The CDR3 spans 12 residues. In DNA form, the CDR3 reads TGTGCCAGCAGTGGGGTTAGCGGGAGCGAGTTCTTC. Translating gives CASSGVSGSEFF. The full variable domain, in which reference TRBV2 and TRBJ2-1 provide the parts outside the CDR3, is EPEVTQTPSHQVTQMGQEVILRCVPISNHLYFYWYRQILGQKVEFLVSFYNNEISEKSEIFDDQFSVERPDGSNFTLKIRSTKLEDSAMYFCASSGVSGSEFFGPGTRLTVL.

In nucleotides, the CDR3 is TGTGCCAGCAGTGAAGCCCTAGCCAAAAACATTCAGTACTTC. It codes for CASSEALAKNIQYF. V usage is TRBV2 and J usage is TRBJ2-4; D unresolved. V lost 0 bases, J lost 0 bases, and 3 bases lay in between. Germline CDR1 is SNHLY and CDR2 is FYNNEI. The CDR3 has 14 amino acids. Full variable domain (missing parts from reference TRBV2 and TRBJ2-4): EPEVTQTPSHQVTQMGQEVILRCVPISNHLYFYWYRQILGQKVEFLVSFYNNEISEKSEIFDDQFSVERPDGSNFTLKIRSTKLEDSAMYFCASSEALAKNIQYFGAGTRLSVL.

The chain joins TRBV6-6 to TRBJ1-2; possibly TRBD1 for D (5 bases). The germline V gene has CDR1 MNHNY and CDR2 SVGAGI (reference sequence). Deletions cut 6 bases from V and 0 bases from J, with 14 bases between. The CDR3 runs to 15 residues. The CDR3 protein is CASSRRGGANYGYTF. DNA for the CDR3: TGTGCCAGCAGCCGCCGTGGGGGGGCTAACTATGGCTACACCTTC.

J is TRBJ2-7 and V is TRBV6-1; D call uncertain. CDR3 length: 12 residues. Germline CDR1 reads MNHNS; CDR2 reads SASEGT. Between the trimmed V and J ends, which lost 2 bases and 4 bases, there was a span of 6 bases. CDR3 sequence: CASSEPTYEQYF. CDR3 nucleotides: TGTGCCAGCAGTGAACCTACTTACGAGCAGTACTTC.

In this sample, this clone turned up once. The chain couples TRBV5-1 to TRBJ1-1; D may be TRBD1 (6 bases). The V gene's germline CDR1 is SGHRS and CDR2 YFSETQ. V was pared by 4 bases and J by 3 bases, with 16 bases between. CDR3 size: 15 residues. The CDR3 loop is CASSVWTEGYTEAFF. As DNA, the CDR3 is TGCGCCAGCAGCGTATGGACAGAGGGTTACACTGAAGCTTTCTTT.

CDR3 amino acids: CASSLTGTARDTQYF. DNA of the CDR3: TGTGCCAGCAGCCTTACCGGGACCGCGCGTGATACGCAGTATTTT. This sequence joins TRBV7-6 and TRBJ2-3; either TRBD1 or TRBD2 may fit D (5 bases each). The V end lost 5 bases, the J end lost 6 bases, and 18 bases lay between the germline ends. The CDR3 contains 15 residues. CDR1 is SGHVS and CDR2 is FNYEAQ in the germline V gene.

V gene TRBV11-2 combines with J gene TRBJ2-7; 9 bases line up with TRBD2. This CDR3 has 17 amino acids. Unmatched junction bases numbered 10, after V lost 4 bases and J lost 0 bases. Germline V lookup: CDR1 SGHAT, CDR2 FQNNGV. As DNA, the CDR3 is TGTGCCAGCAGCTACCCCACGAGCGGGAGGTCCTCCTACGAGCAGTACTTC. This encodes CASSYPTSGRSSYEQYF.

Regarding this clone: Within the sample, other DNA sequences also encode this same CDR3. The J gene is TRBJ1-5, the V gene TRBV6-1, with D uncertain. This CDR3 has 13 residues. Trimming shortened V by 0 bases and J by 1 base, and 1 base separated the two germline ends. CDR1 MNHNS and CDR2 SASEGT come from the germline V gene. This chain's CDR3 is CASSEASNQPQHF. The CDR3 bases are TGTGCCAGCAGTGAAGCCAGCAATCAGCCCCAGCATTTT.

The chain has TRBV5-1 and TRBJ1-3; TRBD1 is a possible D gene (6 bases). Germline assignment: CDR1 SGHRS and CDR2 YFSETQ. V gave up 0 bases and J gave up 1 base, with 11 bases separating them. The CDR3 is 16 amino acids. CDR3 DNA sequence: TGCGCCAGCAGCTTGGCCGGGACACGTTCTGGAAACACCATATATTTT. It yields the protein CASSLAGTRSGNTIYF.

The J gene is TRBJ2-3, the V gene TRBV5-1; TRBD1 matches 7 bases. Germline V lookup: CDR1 SGHRS, CDR2 YFSETQ. J lost 4 bases, V lost 2 bases, and 22 bases had no gene match. CDR3 length equals 20 residues. CDR3 amino acids: CASSFDPTNLRQGRSDTQYF. Written as DNA, the CDR3 is TGCGCCAGCAGCTTCGATCCGACTAACCTACGACAGGGTCGGTCAGATACGCAGTATTTT.

The chain employs TRBV3-1 (or the pseudogene TRBV3-2) and TRBJ2-2; the D gene could be TRBD1 or TRBD2 (5 bases each). This CDR3 has 15 amino acids. Trimming took 4 bases from V and 3 from J, leaving 12 bases between them. Germline CDR1 LGHDT, CDR2 YNNKEL (reference sequence). In DNA, the CDR3 is TGTGCCAGCAGCCGCCAAGAGGGACACACCGGGGAGCTGTTTTTT. It translates to CASSRQEGHTGELFF.

The CDR3 sequence is CASTFVGASNQPQHF. The CDR3 DNA reads TGTGCCAGTACCTTCGTGGGAGCTAGCAATCAGCCCCAGCATTTT. The chain couples TRBV19 to TRBJ1-5, with no clear D. V lost 7 bases, J lost 0 bases, and 13 bases lay in between. Looked up from germline, CDR1 is LNHDA and CDR2 is SQIVND (reference sequence). The CDR3 has 15 residues.

V is TRBV11-2 and J is TRBJ2-1, with TRBD2 identical over 12 bases. V shed 5 bases and J 13 bases; nucleotides not matched to a gene: 9. This CDR3 has 14 residues. The germline gives CDR1 SGHAT, CDR2 FQNNGV. The CDR3 loop reads CASSPTSSGRAQFF. The DNA for the CDR3 is TGTGCCAGCAGCCCGACCTCTAGCGGGAGGGCCCAGTTCTTC.